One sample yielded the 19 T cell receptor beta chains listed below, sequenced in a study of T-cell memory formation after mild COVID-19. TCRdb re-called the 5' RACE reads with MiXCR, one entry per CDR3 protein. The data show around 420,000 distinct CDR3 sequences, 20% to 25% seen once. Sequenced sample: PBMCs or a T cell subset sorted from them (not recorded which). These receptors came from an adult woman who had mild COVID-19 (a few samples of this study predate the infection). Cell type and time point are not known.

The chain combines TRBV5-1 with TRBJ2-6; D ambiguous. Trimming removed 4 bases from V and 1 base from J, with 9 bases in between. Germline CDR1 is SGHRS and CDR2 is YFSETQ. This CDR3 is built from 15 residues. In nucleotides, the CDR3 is TGCGCCAGCAGCACCGCCTTATCTGGGGCCAACGTCCTGACTTTC. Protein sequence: CASSTALSGANVLTF.

The CDR3 here is CASRFDRESVGGYTF. CDR3 DNA sequence: TGTGCCAGCAGGTTTGACAGGGAAAGCGTGGGTGGCTACACCTTC. The V call is TRBV27, the J call TRBJ1-2, with 7 nucleotides matching TRBD1. The CDR3 extends over 15 amino acids. The germline gives CDR1 MNHEY, CDR2 SMNVEV (reference sequence). Losses at the gene ends were 6 bases for V and 7 bases for J; bases not matched to a gene: 14.

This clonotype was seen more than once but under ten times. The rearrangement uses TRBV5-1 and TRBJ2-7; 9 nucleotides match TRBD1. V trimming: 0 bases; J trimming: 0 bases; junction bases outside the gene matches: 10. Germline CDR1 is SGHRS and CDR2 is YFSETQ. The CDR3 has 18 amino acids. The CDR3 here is CASSLGLRGTGSSYEQYF. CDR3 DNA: TGCGCCAGCAGCTTGGGTCTTCGAGGGACAGGGAGCTCCTACGAGCAGTACTTC.

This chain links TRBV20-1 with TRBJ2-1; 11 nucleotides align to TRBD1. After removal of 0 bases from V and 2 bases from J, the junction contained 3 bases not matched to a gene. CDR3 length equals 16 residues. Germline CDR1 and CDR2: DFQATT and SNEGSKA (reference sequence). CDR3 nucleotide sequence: TGCAGTGCTAGAGATGGGGGACAGGGGGCCTACAATGAGCAGTTCTTC. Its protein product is CSARDGGQGAYNEQFF.

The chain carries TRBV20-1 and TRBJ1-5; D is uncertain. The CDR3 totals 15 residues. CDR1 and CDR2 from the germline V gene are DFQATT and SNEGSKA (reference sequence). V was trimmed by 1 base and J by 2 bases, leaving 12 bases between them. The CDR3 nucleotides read TGCAGTGCTAGAGGTGCGCGGGGAGGCAATCAGCCCCAGCATTTT. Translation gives CSARGARGGNQPQHF.

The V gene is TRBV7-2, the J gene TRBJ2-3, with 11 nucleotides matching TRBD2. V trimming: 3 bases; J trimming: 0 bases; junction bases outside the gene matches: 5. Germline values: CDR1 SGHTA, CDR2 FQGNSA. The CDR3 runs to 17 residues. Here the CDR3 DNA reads TGTGCCAGCAGCTTCCCTCGGACTAGCGGGAGCACAGATACGCAGTATTTT. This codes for CASSFPRTSGSTDTQYF.

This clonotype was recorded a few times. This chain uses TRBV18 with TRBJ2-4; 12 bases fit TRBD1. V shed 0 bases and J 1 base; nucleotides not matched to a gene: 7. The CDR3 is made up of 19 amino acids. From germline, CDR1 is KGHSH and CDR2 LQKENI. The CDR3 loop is CASSPPLRDRGLAKNIQYF. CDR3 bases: TGTGCCAGCTCACCACCCCTACGGGACAGGGGGCTGGCCAAAAACATTCAGTACTTC. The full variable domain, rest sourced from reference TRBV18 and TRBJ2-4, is NAGVMQNPRHLVRRRGQEARLRCSPMKGHSHVYWYRQLPEEGLKFMVYLQKENIIDESGMPKERFSAEFPKEGPSILRIQQVVRGDSAAYFCASSPPLRDRGLAKNIQYFGAGTRLSVL.

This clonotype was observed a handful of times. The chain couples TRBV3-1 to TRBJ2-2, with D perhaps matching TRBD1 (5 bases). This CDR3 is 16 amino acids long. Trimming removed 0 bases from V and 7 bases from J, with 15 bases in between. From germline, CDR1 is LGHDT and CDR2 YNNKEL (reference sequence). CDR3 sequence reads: CASSQDLSGWDGELFF. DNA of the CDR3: TGTGCCAGCAGCCAAGATTTATCAGGGTGGGACGGGGAGCTGTTTTTT.

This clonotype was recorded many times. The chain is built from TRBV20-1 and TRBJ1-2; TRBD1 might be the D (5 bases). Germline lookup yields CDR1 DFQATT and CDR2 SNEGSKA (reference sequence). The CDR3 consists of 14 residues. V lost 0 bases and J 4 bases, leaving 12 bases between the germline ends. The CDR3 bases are TGCAGTGCTAGAGATGTTATGGGGGTCTATGGCTACACCTTC. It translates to CSARDVMGVYGYTF.

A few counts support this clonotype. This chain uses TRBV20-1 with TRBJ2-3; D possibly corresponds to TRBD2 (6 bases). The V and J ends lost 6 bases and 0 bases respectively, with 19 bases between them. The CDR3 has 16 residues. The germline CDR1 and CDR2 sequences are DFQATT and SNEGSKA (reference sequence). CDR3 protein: CSAPLPGRESTDTQYF. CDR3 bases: TGCAGTGCCCCCCTTCCGGGACGGGAGAGCACAGATACGCAGTATTTT.

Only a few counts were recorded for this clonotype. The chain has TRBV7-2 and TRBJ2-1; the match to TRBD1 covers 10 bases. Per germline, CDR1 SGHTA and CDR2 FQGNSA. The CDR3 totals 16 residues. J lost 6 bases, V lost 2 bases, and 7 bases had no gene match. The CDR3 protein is CASSLMGQGRVNEQFF. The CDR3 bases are TGTGCCAGCAGCTTAATGGGACAGGGGAGGGTCAATGAGCAGTTCTTC.

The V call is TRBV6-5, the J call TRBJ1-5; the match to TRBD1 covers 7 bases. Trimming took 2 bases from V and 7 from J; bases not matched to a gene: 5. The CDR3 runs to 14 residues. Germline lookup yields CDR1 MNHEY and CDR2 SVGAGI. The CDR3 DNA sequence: TGTGCCAGCAGTTACACCAGGGGGAGCCAGCCCCAGCATTTT. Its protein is CASSYTRGSQPQHF.

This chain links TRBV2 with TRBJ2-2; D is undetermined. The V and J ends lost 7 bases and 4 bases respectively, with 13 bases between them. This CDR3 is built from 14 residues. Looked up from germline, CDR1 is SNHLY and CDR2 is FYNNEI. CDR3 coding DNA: TGTGCCAGCAATGGGAACTCAGGCACCGGGGAGCTGTTTTTT. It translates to CASNGNSGTGELFF.

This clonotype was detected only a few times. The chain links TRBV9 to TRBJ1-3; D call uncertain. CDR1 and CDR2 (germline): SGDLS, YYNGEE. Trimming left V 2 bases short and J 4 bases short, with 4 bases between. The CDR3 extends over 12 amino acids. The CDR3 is CASSVQGNTIYF. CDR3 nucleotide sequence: TGTGCCAGCAGCGTTCAGGGAAACACCATATATTTT.

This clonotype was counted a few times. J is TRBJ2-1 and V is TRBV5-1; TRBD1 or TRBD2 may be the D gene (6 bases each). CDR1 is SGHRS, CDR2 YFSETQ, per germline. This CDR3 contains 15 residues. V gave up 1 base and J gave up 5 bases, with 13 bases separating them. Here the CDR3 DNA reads TGCGCCAGCAGCTTGTCGCCGGGGGCCAACAATGAGCAGTTCTTC. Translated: CASSLSPGANNEQFF.

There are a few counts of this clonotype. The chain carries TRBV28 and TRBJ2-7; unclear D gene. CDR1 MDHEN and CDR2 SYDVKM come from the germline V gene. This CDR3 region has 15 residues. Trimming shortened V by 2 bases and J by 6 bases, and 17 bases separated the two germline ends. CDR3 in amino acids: CASSLEFEGPGEQYF. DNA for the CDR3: TGTGCCAGCAGTTTAGAGTTTGAAGGACCCGGCGAGCAGTACTTC.

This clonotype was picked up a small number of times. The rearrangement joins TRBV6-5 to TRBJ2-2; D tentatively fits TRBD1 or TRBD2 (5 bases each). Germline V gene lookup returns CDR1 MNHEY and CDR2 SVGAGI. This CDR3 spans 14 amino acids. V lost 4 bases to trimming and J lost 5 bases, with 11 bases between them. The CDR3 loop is CASSWGMNTGELFF. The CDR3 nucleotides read TGTGCCAGCAGTTGGGGGATGAATACCGGGGAGCTGTTTTTT.

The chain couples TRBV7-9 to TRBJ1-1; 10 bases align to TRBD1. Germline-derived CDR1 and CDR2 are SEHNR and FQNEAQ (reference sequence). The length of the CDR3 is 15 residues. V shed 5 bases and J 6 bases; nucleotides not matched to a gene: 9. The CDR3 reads CASSRSGTGESEAFF. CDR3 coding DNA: TGTGCCAGCAGCCGATCCGGGACAGGGGAGTCTGAAGCTTTCTTT.

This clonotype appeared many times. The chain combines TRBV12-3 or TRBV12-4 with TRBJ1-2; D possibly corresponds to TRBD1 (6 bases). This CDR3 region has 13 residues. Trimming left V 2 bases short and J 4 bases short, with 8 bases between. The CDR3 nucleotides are TGTGCCAGCAGTTTAAGGGGGGGCTATGGCTACACCTTC. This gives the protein CASSLRGGYGYTF.